This T cell receptor beta chain was captured in a study of T cells in Graves' hyperthyroidism and ophthalmopathy. As for the study in general: It was at initial diagnosis, before any treatment, that peripheral blood was collected. Study results and limitations: Among thyroid clonotypes expanded above 0.001, most also appeared in blood.

Note on this clonotype: No antigen is known for it.

Using RNA transcripts as the source, TCR beta CDR3 regions were amplified. The HTBI primer set served for first-round RT-PCR of the TCR CDR3. TCRdb re-called the multiplex PCR reads through MiXCR, storing one row per CDR3 protein. Seen here are 600,000 to 750,000 distinct CDR3 sequences, 15% to 20% observed once, and the top ten hold roughly 15%. Not enrolled were patients with uncontrolled infection, other autoimmune disease, pregnancy or lactation. Orbital computed tomography and thyroid ultrasound, together with serum TRAb and thyroxine and clinical symptoms, were used for diagnoses. V lost 0 bases, J lost 8 bases, and 13 bases stayed unmatched. This CDR3 is built from 18 residues. Germline CDR1 LGHDT, CDR2 YNNKEL (reference sequence).

The chain recombines TRBV3-1 with TRBJ1-4; 9 bases are a match to TRBD1. The material sequenced was blood. This clonotype originated in a man in his fifties with Graves' hyperthyroidism. CDR3 sequence (DNA): TGTGCCAGCAGCCAAGACCTAACTAGGGACAGGGAAGGAGAAAAACTGTTTTTT. Residues: CASSQDLTRDREGEKLFF.